These T cell receptor beta chains were read from a single sample in a study of T cells after yellow fever vaccination. TCRdb recomputed calls from the 5' RACE reads with MiXCR, one row per CDR3 protein. The table has 50,000 or so distinct CDR3 sequences, roughly 6.9% seen once. Sequenced here: CD8+ T cells sorted from PBMCs, sampled on the day of the first yellow fever vaccination. All receptors derive from a man aged 18 to 30 who received the YFV17D yellow fever vaccine. The CDR3 runs from the conserved cysteine through the conserved F or W. A D gene is named only where the DNA matches it firmly.

CDR3aa | j_gene | d_gene | v_gene
CASSLRRTGEQYF | TRBJ2-3 | - | TRBV27
CASSLLTGTGAGAETQYF | TRBJ2-5 | TRBD1 | TRBV11-2
CATSRATGILETQYF | TRBJ2-5 | - | TRBV15
CASTQGTGSQETQYF | TRBJ2-5 | TRBD1 | TRBV28
CASSPSSNQPQHF | TRBJ1-5 | - | TRBV12-3/TRBV12-4
CSVEGGYQPQHF | TRBJ1-5 | - | TRBV29-1
CASSPGGSSYNSPLHF | TRBJ1-6 | TRBD1 | TRBV4-3
CASSQRQGSSYNEQFF | TRBJ2-1 | TRBD1 | TRBV4-1
CASSLERGQPYNEQFF | TRBJ2-1 | TRBD2 | TRBV11-1
CASSQVGGGETQYF | TRBJ2-5 | - | TRBV4-1
CASSLGNPIPQHF | TRBJ1-5 | - | TRBV7-2
CASSQDGGWRDTQYF | TRBJ2-3 | - | TRBV4-2
CASSYGRSGDTEAFF | TRBJ1-1 | - | TRBV6-2/TRBV6-3
CASSSREFPDTQYF | TRBJ2-3 | - | TRBV11-2
CASSQAVQAYQETQYF | TRBJ2-5 | - | TRBV4-1
CASSFGTSGTDTQYF | TRBJ2-3 | TRBD2 | TRBV11-2
CATSRDRDRGNGANVLTF | TRBJ2-6 | TRBD1 | TRBV15
CASSSGLEGTQYF | TRBJ2-5 | TRBD2 | TRBV7-9
CSARDLGGTSGGAETGELFF | TRBJ2-2 | TRBD2 | TRBV20-1
CASSIGTNPSETQYF | TRBJ2-5 | - | TRBV19
CASSQTRQGDYNEQFF | TRBJ2-1 | TRBD1 | TRBV4-1
CASSLWDRVVPGANVLTF | TRBJ2-6 | TRBD1 | TRBV5-6
CASSGPILEQYF | TRBJ2-7 | - | TRBV6-2/TRBV6-3
CASSVDGGPYNEQFF | TRBJ2-1 | - | TRBV9
CASSFGLAGQETQYF | TRBJ2-5 | TRBD2 | TRBV7-2
CSANRPAQETQYF | TRBJ2-5 | - | TRBV29-1
CASSLGGIQDTQYF | TRBJ2-3 | - | TRBV12-3/TRBV12-4
CASSQDLRWAFF | TRBJ1-1 | - | TRBV4-2
CASSQDYGGGSTEQFF | TRBJ2-1 | TRBD2 | TRBV4-1
CASSQASQGAGELFF | TRBJ2-2 | - | TRBV4-3
CASSSRRGAPDTQYF | TRBJ2-3 | - | TRBV25-1
CASRTGLAGVFLFTTGELFF | TRBJ2-2 | TRBD2 | TRBV10-2
CASRHRGPNSNEQFF | TRBJ2-1 | TRBD1 | TRBV12-3/TRBV12-4
CASSLFEGANTEAFF | TRBJ1-1 | - | TRBV7-8
CATSSGRREDTQYF | TRBJ2-3 | - | TRBV24-1
CASTGTGASRTVPGELFF | TRBJ2-2 | TRBD1 | TRBV9
CASSLGTRTSEYF | TRBJ2-3 | TRBD2 | TRBV11-2
CASRNHKPREGGFF | TRBJ2-1 | - | TRBV6-5
CATLIRDRVSVTGELFF | TRBJ2-2 | TRBD1 | TRBV24-1
CASQAGFTDTQYF | TRBJ2-3 | - | TRBV6-5
CASSPGTGSYEQYF | TRBJ2-7 | TRBD1 | TRBV5-1
CASSLDGGRTNEKLFF | TRBJ1-4 | - | TRBV27
CASGHSGGTDTQYF | TRBJ2-3 | TRBD2 | TRBV7-9
CASSQERAPAKDTQYF | TRBJ2-3 | - | TRBV4-1
CASGSLSEQYF | TRBJ2-7 | - | TRBV6-5
CASSQGTGTGVSDTQYF | TRBJ2-3 | TRBD1 | TRBV4-2
CASSLPGYTEAFF | TRBJ1-1 | - | TRBV7-3
CSVEEGRSGEETQYF | TRBJ2-5 | - | TRBV29-1
CASSLGPSGGYEQFF | TRBJ2-1 | TRBD2 | TRBV7-2
CATSRDLMQDSHGTQYF | TRBJ2-3 | - | TRBV15
CASSQGGSTGRLAALHF | TRBJ1-6 | - | TRBV4-2
CASSQDRSAYEQYF | TRBJ2-7 | - | TRBV4-3
CASQQSARGIMKAQYF | TRBJ2-5 | TRBD1 | TRBV11-2
CASSQDSVGETDYEQYF | TRBJ2-7 | - | TRBV3-1
CASSPVAVSYNEQFF | TRBJ2-1 | - | TRBV4-1
CASSPNRGNEQYF | TRBJ2-7 | TRBD1 | TRBV9
CASRWGQGSSYGYTF | TRBJ1-2 | TRBD1 | TRBV19
CASRRTGDRYGYTF | TRBJ1-2 | TRBD1 | TRBV28
CSASEEAGSDTQYF | TRBJ2-3 | TRBD2 | TRBV20-1
CASSLGFTSITDTQYF | TRBJ2-3 | - | TRBV7-2